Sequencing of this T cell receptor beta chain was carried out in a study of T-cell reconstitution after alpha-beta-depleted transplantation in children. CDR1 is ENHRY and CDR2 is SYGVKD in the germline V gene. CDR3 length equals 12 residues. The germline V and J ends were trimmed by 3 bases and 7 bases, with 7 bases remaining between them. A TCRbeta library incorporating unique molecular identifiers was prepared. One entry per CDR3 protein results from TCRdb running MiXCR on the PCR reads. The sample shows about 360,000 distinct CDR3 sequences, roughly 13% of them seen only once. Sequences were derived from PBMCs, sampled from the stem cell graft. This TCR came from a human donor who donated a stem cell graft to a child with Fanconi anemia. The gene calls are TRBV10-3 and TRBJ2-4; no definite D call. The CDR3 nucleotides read TGTGCCATCAGTGAAGGGTCGAACATTCAGTACTTC. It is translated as CAISEGSNIQYF.